What follows is one T cell receptor beta chain and its context. The antigen is not known. This CDR3 has 12 amino acids. These data are taken from a study of T cells expressing NK-cell markers. Study information: The eight sequenced donors comprised seven who were HCMV-seropositive and one who was seronegative.

Production of TCR beta cDNA relied on 5'RACE template switching with UMIs. Reprocessing the 5' RACE reads, TCRdb reports a single entry for every CDR3 protein and omits DNA. The table lists about 390,000 distinct CDR3 sequences. Study-wide results and caveats: The CD3+CD56-NKG2C+ fraction was also led by these clonotypes in a handful of donors. Among CD8+ T cells from about six donors, dominant NKG2C+ clonotypes accounted for about 1.0-7.0%.

The clonotype was recovered from a woman aged 50 to 60 in good health. Sequencing used blood T cells: a sorted CD56 or NKG2C T cell subset, CD4+ or CD8+ T cells, or bulk PBMC T cells (not recorded which). The chain recombines TRBV21-1 with TRBJ1-3. TRBV21-1 is marked as a pseudogene. The CDR3 is CASSGEGNTIYF.